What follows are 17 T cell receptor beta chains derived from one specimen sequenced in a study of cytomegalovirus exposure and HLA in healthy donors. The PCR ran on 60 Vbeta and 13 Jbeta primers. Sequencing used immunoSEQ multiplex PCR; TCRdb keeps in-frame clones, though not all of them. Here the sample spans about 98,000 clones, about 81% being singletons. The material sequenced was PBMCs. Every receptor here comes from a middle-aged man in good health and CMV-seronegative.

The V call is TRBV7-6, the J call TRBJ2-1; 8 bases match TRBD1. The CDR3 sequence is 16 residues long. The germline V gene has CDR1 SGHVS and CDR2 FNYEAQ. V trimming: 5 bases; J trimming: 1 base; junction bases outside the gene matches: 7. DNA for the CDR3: TGTGCCAGCAGCGGACGGGACAGGAAATCCTACAATGAGCAGTTCTTC. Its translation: CASSGRDRKSYNEQFF.

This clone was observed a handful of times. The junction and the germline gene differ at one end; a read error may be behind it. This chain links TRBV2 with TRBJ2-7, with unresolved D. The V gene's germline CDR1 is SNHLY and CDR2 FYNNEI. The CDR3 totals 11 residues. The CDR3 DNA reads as TGTGCCAGCAGTGTAACCTACGTGCAGTACTTC. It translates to CASSVTYVQYF.

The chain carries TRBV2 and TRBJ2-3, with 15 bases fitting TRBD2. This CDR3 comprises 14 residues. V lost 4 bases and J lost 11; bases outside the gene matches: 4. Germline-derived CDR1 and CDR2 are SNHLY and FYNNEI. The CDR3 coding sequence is TGTGCCAGCAGTGCCGGGACTAGCGGGGGGCGGCAGTATTTT. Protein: CASSAGTSGGRQYF. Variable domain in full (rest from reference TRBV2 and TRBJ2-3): EPEVTQTPSHQVTQMGQEVILRCVPISNHLYFYWYRQILGQKVEFLVSFYNNEISEKSEIFDDQFSVERPDGSNFTLKIRSTKLEDSAMYFCASSAGTSGGRQYFGPGTRLTVL.

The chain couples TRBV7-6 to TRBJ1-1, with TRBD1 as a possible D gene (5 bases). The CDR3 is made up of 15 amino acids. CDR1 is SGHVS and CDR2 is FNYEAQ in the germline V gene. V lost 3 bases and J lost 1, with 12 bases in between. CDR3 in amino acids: CASSLASDRNTEAFF. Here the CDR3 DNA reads TGTGCCAGCAGCTTGGCTAGTGACAGGAACACTGAAGCTTTCTTT.

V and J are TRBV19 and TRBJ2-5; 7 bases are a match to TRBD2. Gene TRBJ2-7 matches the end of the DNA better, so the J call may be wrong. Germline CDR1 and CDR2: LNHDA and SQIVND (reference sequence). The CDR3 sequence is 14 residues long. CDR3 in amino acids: CASSIRRGSYEQYF. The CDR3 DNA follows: TGTGCCAGTAGTATCCGGCGGGGGTCCTACGAGCAGTACTTC.

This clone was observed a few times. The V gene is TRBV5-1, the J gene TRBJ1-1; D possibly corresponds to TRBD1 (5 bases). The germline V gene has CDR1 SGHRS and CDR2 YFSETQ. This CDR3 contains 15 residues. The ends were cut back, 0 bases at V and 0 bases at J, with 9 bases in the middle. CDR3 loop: CASSLEWGLNTEAFF. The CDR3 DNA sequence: TGCGCCAGCAGCTTGGAATGGGGCCTGAACACTGAAGCTTTCTTT. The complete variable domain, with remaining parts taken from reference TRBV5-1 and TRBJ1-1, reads KAGVTQTPRYLIKTRGQQVTLSCSPISGHRSVSWYQQTPGQGLQFLFEYFSETQRNKGNFPGRFSGRQFSNSRSEMNVSTLELGDSALYLCASSLEWGLNTEAFFGQGTRLTVV.

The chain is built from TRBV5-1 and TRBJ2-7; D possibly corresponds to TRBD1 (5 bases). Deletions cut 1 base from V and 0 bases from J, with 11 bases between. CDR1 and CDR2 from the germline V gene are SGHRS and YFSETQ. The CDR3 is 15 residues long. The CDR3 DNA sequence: TGCGCCAGCAGCTTGACAGGTCCGAGCTCCTACGAGCAGTACTTC. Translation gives CASSLTGPSSYEQYF.

The CDR3 spells CASSLGTDQETQYF. As DNA, the CDR3 is TGTGCCAGCAGCCTAGGGACAGATCAAGAGACCCAGTACTTC. V usage is TRBV9 and J usage is TRBJ2-5; 7 bases fit TRBD1. CDR3 length equals 14 residues. Germline values: CDR1 SGDLS, CDR2 YYNGEE. V trimming: 4 bases; J trimming: 2 bases; junction bases outside the gene matches: 5.

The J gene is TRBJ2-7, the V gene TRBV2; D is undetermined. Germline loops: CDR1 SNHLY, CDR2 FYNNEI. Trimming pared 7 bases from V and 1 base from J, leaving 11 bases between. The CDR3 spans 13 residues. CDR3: CASIPEDSYEQYF. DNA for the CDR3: TGTGCCAGCATCCCCGAGGATTCCTACGAGCAGTACTTC. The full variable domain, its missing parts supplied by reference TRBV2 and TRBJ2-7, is EPEVTQTPSHQVTQMGQEVILRCVPISNHLYFYWYRQILGQKVEFLVSFYNNEISEKSEIFDDQFSVERPDGSNFTLKIRSTKLEDSAMYFCASIPEDSYEQYFGPGTRLTVT.

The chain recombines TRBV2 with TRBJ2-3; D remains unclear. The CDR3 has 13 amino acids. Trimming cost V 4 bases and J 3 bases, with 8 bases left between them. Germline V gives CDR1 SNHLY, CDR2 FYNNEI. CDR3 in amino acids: CASSGVVTDTQYF. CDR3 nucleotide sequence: TGTGCCAGCAGTGGAGTTGTTACAGATACGCAGTATTTT.

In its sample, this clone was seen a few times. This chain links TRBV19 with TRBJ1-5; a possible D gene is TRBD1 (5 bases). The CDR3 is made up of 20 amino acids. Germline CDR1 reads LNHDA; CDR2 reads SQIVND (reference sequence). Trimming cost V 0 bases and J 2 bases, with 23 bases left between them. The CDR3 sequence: CASSIDLRGTKSSGNQPQHF. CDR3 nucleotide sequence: TGTGCCAGTAGTATAGATCTTAGGGGAACTAAGAGCAGTGGCAATCAGCCCCAGCATTTT.

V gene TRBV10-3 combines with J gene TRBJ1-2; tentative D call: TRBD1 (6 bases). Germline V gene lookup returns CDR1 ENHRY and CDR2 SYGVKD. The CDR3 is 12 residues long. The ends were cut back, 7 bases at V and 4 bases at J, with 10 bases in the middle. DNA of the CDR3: TGTGCCATCACCGACAGGAGCTATGGCTACACCTTC. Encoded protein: CAITDRSYGYTF.

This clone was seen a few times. This chain's CDR3 is CASSQTENNSPLHF. The CDR3 DNA follows: TGCGCCAGCAGCCAGACTGAGAATAATTCACCCCTCCACTTT. The chain recombines TRBV4-1 with TRBJ1-6; D ambiguous. There are 14 residues in the CDR3. V was pared by 3 bases and J by 5 bases, with 8 bases between. Germline CDR1 is MGHRA and CDR2 is YSYEKL.

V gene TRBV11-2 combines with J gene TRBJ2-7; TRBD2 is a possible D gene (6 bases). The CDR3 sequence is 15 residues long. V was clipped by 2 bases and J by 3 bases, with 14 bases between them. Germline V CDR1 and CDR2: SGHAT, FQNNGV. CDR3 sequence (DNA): TGTGCCAGCAGCTTAACGTCCATGGGGGGCTACGAGCAGTACTTC. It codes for CASSLTSMGGYEQYF.

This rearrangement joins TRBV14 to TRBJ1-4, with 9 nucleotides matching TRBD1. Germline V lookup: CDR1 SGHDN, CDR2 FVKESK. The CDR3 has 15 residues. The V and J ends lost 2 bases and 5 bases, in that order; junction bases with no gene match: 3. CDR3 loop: CASSQFGTGNEKLFF. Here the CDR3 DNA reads TGTGCCAGCAGCCAATTCGGGACAGGGAATGAAAAACTGTTTTTT.

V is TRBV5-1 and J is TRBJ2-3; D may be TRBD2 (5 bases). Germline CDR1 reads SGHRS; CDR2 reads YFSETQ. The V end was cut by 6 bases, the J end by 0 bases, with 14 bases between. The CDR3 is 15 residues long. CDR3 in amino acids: CASTLQDFSTDTQYF. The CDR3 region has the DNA TGCGCCAGCACACTCCAGGACTTTAGCACAGATACGCAGTATTTT.

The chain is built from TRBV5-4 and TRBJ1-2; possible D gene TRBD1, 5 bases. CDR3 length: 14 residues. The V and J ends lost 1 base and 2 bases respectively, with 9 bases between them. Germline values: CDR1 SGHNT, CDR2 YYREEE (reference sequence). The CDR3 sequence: CASSLRQLNYGYTF. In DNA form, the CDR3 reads TGTGCCAGCAGCTTGCGACAGTTGAACTATGGCTACACCTTC.